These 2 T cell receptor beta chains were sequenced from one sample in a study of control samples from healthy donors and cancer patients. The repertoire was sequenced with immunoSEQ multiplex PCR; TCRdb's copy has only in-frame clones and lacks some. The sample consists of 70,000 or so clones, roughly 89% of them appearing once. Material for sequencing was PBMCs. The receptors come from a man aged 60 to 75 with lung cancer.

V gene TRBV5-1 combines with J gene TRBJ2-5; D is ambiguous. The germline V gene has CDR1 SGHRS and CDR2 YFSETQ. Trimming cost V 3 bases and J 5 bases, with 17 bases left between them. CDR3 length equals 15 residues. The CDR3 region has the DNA TGCGCCAGCAGCTCTAAGGCCAGCGTAGGGGAGACCCAGTACTTC. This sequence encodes CASSSKASVGETQYF.

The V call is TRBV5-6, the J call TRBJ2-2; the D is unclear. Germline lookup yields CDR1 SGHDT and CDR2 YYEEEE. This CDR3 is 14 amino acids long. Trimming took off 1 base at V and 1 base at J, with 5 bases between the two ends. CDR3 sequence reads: CASSLPGNTGELFF. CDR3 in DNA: TGTGCCAGCAGCTTGCCGGGGAACACCGGGGAGCTGTTTTTT.